This T cell receptor (beta chain) was retrieved from a study of human T cells and chemical hapten exposure. The sample holds one count of this clonotype. Antigen: not known. Unique molecular identifiers were attached to individual cDNA molecules during library preparation. TCRdb re-derived calls from the RACE reads in MiXCR, one entry per CDR3 protein. The sample shows more than 150,000 distinct CDR3 sequences, around 25% of them seen only once. Points from the study as a whole: DPC sensitization produced no change in TCRs with frequency above 1 in 1000.

V trimming: 6 bases; J trimming: 5 bases; junction bases outside the gene matches: 11. The CDR3 length is 15 residues. In germline, CDR1 is MNHEY, CDR2 SVGAGI. The time point here: patch test 3, about 24 weeks after DPC sensitization. This sample's treatment: therapeutic diphenylcyclopropenone sensitization with weekly scalp DPC. The sequences come from whole blood, collected in connection with sensitization to the hapten diphenylcyclopropenone (DPC). The receptor was isolated from a woman in her thirties or forties with alopecia areata. Some clones in this sample may be carry-over from other donors' samples. The chain has TRBV6-5 and TRBJ1-2, with TRBD1 identical over 8 bases. The CDR3 is CASRPTSGGLYGYTF. The DNA of the CDR3 is TGTGCCAGCAGGCCGACATCAGGGGGCCTTTATGGCTACACCTTC.